The 5 T cell receptor beta chains below all came from one sample that was sequenced in a study of blood T cell repertoires in COVID-19. TCRdb's table, derived via immunoSEQ multiplex PCR, lists solely in-frame clones and lacks some. The table lists 90,000 to 120,000 clones, 87% of them singletons. The sample was peripheral blood. These receptors all stem from a man aged 50 or older with acute or convalescent COVID-19.

The V and J genes are TRBV10-3 and TRBJ2-1, with a weak D call TRBD1 (6 bases). From germline, CDR1 is ENHRY and CDR2 SYGVKD. The CDR3 is 13 residues long. The V end was cut by 6 bases, the J end by 8 bases, with 14 bases between. The CDR3 spells CAISGDTGDEQFF. The CDR3 region has the DNA TGTGCCATCAGCGGGGACACGGGCGATGAGCAGTTCTTC.

This chain uses TRBV9 with TRBJ2-2; 13 bases are shared with TRBD2. CDR1 and CDR2 (germline): SGDLS, YYNGEE. This CDR3 comprises 17 residues. Unmatched junction bases numbered 11, after V lost 6 bases and J lost 6 bases. This chain's CDR3 is CASKTGLAGEGAGELFF. The DNA of the CDR3 is TGTGCCAGCAAAACCGGACTAGCGGGAGAAGGAGCCGGGGAGCTGTTTTTT.

CDR3 in amino acids: CASSARAGGPRNEQFF. Here the CDR3 DNA reads TGTGCCAGCAGCGCCCGAGCGGGAGGGCCTCGCAATGAGCAGTTCTTC. The V gene is TRBV9, the J gene TRBJ2-1; 10 nucleotides line up with TRBD2. The J segment lost 6 bases and the V segment lost 3 bases, leaving 9 bases of the junction unmatched. This CDR3 has 16 amino acids. Germline lookup yields CDR1 SGDLS and CDR2 YYNGEE.

The V and J genes are TRBV10-3 and TRBJ2-2; tentatively, D is TRBD2 (6 bases). Germline CDR1 and CDR2: ENHRY and SYGVKD. V lost 6 bases to trimming and J lost 1 base, with 9 bases between them. The CDR3 covers 14 residues. CDR3 coding DNA: TGTGCCATCAGGGGGACTGTGAACACCGGGGAGCTGTTTTTT. It yields the protein CAIRGTVNTGELFF.

The rearrangement joins TRBV12-3 or TRBV12-4 to TRBJ1-2; unclear D gene. The CDR3 runs 13 residues. Trimming pared 2 bases from V and 6 bases from J, leaving 10 bases between. The CDR3 DNA reads TGTGCCAGCAGTTTACTAAAGCCACATGGCTACACCTTC. Translating gives CASSLLKPHGYTF.